The 28 T cell receptor beta chains in this list originate from one sample, sequenced in a study of post-analysis software for immune sequencing data. Study findings and constraints: Included in a set of several TRBV segments more frequent in patients than controls were TRBV5-6, TRBV5-1 and TRBV20-1.

Their target antigens are unknown. Built from TCR beta cDNA, the libraries had unique molecular identifiers in them. One entry per CDR3 protein results from TCRdb running MiXCR on the PCR reads. The table lists about 770,000 distinct CDR3 sequences, approximately 44% of them singletons. Sequencing was carried out using blood. These receptors were collected from a girl aged 10 to 17 with multiple sclerosis.

The gene calls are TRBV6-5 and TRBJ1-5; 11 nucleotides line up with TRBD1. Germline V gene sequence: CDR1 MNHEY, CDR2 SVGAGI. The junction had 5 bases not matched to a gene; V was cut back by 6 bases and J by 7 bases. The CDR3 is 14 amino acids. The chain's CDR3 is CASRRDRGSQPQHF. The CDR3 region has the DNA TGTGCCAGCAGGAGGGACAGGGGGTCCCAGCCCCAGCATTTT.

This clonotype was seen a handful of times. The J gene is TRBJ2-3, the V gene TRBV20-1; no definite D call. The CDR3 runs to 15 residues. Germline CDR1 is DFQATT and CDR2 is SNEGSKA (reference sequence). V was pared by 0 bases and J by 9 bases, with 19 bases between. The CDR3 DNA reads TGCAGTGCTAGAGATGAAAGGATGCATCACCCCACGCAGTATTTT. It specifies CSARDERMHHPTQYF.

This chain links TRBV7-2 with TRBJ2-6; D is perhaps TRBD2 (5 bases). Germline V lookup: CDR1 SGHTA, CDR2 FQGNSA. Trimming stripped 1 base from V and 2 bases from J, with 9 bases between. The CDR3 has 16 residues. CDR3 protein: CASSLVSGTGANVLTF. The CDR3 region has the DNA TGTGCCAGCAGCTTAGTTTCGGGGACTGGGGCCAACGTCCTGACTTTC.

This clonotype was detected only once. The chain recombines TRBV4-3 with TRBJ2-1, with 11 bases that match TRBD2. CDR3 length: 17 residues. J was trimmed by 5 bases and V by 0 bases; bases with no gene match: 6. Germline loops: CDR1 LGHNA, CDR2 YSLEER. The CDR3 region is CASSQDIGTSGDNEQFF. The CDR3 region has the DNA TGCGCCAGCAGCCAAGATATCGGGACTAGCGGTGACAATGAGCAGTTCTTC.

This clonotype was detected a few times. The genes are TRBV6-6 and TRBJ1-4; D call uncertain. Germline V CDR1 and CDR2: MNHNY, SVGAGI (reference sequence). This CDR3 is built from 15 residues. The V and J ends lost 2 bases and 8 bases respectively, with 15 bases between them. CDR3 sequence: CASSYTLLVEEKLFF. The DNA of the CDR3 is TGTGCCAGCAGTTACACGTTATTGGTCGAAGAAAAACTGTTTTTT.

This clonotype was picked up many times. V and J are TRBV7-8 and TRBJ2-4; D not certain. Germline V gene data show CDR1 as SGHVS and CDR2 as FQNEAQ. There are 12 residues in the CDR3. Trimming took off 1 base at V and 7 bases at J, with 5 bases between the two ends. CDR3 sequence reads: CASSLDGNIQYF. The CDR3 bases are TGTGCCAGCAGCTTAGACGGGAACATTCAGTACTTC.

V gene TRBV6-6 combines with J gene TRBJ1-6; unclear D gene. This CDR3 is built from 14 residues. Germline V gene data show CDR1 as MNHNY and CDR2 as SVGAGI (reference sequence). V lost 0 bases, J lost 8 bases, and 8 bases lay in between. The DNA of the CDR3 is TGTGCCAGCAGTTACTCGGTTATGGATTCACCCCTCCACTTT. As protein: CASSYSVMDSPLHF.

The chain couples TRBV7-6 to TRBJ1-1; a possible D gene is TRBD1 (5 bases). The CDR3 consists of 16 residues. Germline V lookup: CDR1 SGHVS, CDR2 FNYEAQ. Trimming shortened V by 4 bases and J by 1 base, and 16 bases separated the two germline ends. CDR3 region: CASSSGGRGPNTEAFF. The DNA for the CDR3 is TGTGCCAGCAGCTCTGGCGGGAGGGGCCCGAACACTGAAGCTTTCTTT.

This clonotype occurred a few times. This chain joins TRBV6-2 or TRBV6-3 and TRBJ2-4; 9 nucleotides line up with TRBD1. J was trimmed by 7 bases and V by 2 bases; bases with no gene match: 12. This CDR3 comprises 17 residues. Looked up from germline, CDR1 is MNHEY and CDR2 is SVGEGT. The CDR3 nucleotides read TGTGCCAGCAGTTACAGCCCGACAGGGGGACTTAGGAACATTCAGTACTTC. Its protein is CASSYSPTGGLRNIQYF.

The rearrangement uses TRBV7-9 and TRBJ2-1; 12 bases are a match to TRBD2. The CDR3 is 18 amino acids. Germline-derived CDR1 and CDR2 are SEHNR and FQNEAQ (reference sequence). Trimming at V came to 5 bases and at J to 4 bases, leaving 12 bases not matched to a gene. Here the CDR3 reads CASSPGGLAGGPYNEQFF. The CDR3 DNA follows: TGTGCCAGCAGCCCAGGGGGGCTAGCGGGAGGGCCTTACAATGAGCAGTTCTTC. Supplemented by reference TRBV7-9 and TRBJ2-1, the full variable domain reads DTGVSQNPRHKITKRGQNVTFRCDPISEHNRLYWYRQTLGQGPEFLTYFQNEAQLEKSRLLSDRFSAERPKGSFSTLEIQRTEQGDSAMYLCASSPGGLAGGPYNEQFFGPGTRLTVL.

V and J are TRBV5-1 and TRBJ2-3, with D possibly being TRBD1 (5 bases). Germline CDR1 and CDR2: SGHRS and YFSETQ. This CDR3 contains 16 residues. V was shortened by 0 bases and J by 4 bases, with 15 bases between the two germline ends. CDR3 bases: TGCGCCAGCAGCTTGGGACAGACCCTCTCCCCAGATACGCAGTATTTT. Residues: CASSLGQTLSPDTQYF.

The chain couples TRBV28 to TRBJ2-3; D is unclear. CDR3 length: 13 amino acids. Trimming removed 6 bases at V and 2 bases at J, with 9 bases between. Germline V gene sequence: CDR1 MDHEN, CDR2 SYDVKM. The CDR3 spells CASSPAYTDTQYF. In DNA, the CDR3 is TGTGCCAGCAGCCCCGCCTACACAGATACGCAGTATTTT.

V and J are TRBV11-2 and TRBJ1-5; no firm D call. V lost 4 bases to trimming and J lost 0 bases, with 7 bases between them. Germline CDR1 is SGHAT and CDR2 is FQNNGV. The CDR3 is 14 residues long. CDR3 sequence: CASSSATSNQPQHF. CDR3 bases: TGTGCCAGCAGCTCTGCAACTAGCAATCAGCCCCAGCATTTT. The complete variable domain, with remaining parts taken from reference TRBV11-2 and TRBJ1-5, reads EAGVAQSPRYKIIEKRQSVAFWCNPISGHATLYWYQQILGQGPKLLIQFQNNGVVDDSQLPKDRFSAERLKGVDSTLKIQPAKLEDSAVYLCASSSATSNQPQHFGDGTRLSIL.

J is TRBJ2-1 and V is TRBV20-1, with 8 nucleotides matching TRBD2. With V trimmed by 4 bases and J by 7 bases, 6 bases remained unmatched. CDR3 size: 13 residues. Germline V lookup: CDR1 DFQATT, CDR2 SNEGSKA (reference sequence). CDR3 region: CSAKTSGRNEQFF. The CDR3 DNA sequence: TGCAGTGCTAAAACTAGCGGTCGGAATGAGCAGTTCTTC.

The chain couples TRBV7-8 to TRBJ1-3; unclear D gene. The CDR3 loop spans 14 amino acids. The V end was cut by 5 bases, the J end by 7 bases, with 15 bases between. Germline V CDR1 and CDR2: SGHVS, FQNEAQ. CDR3 residues: CASSVTGELNTIYF. The CDR3 nucleotides are TGTGCCAGCAGCGTTACCGGGGAGTTGAACACCATATATTTT.

The rearrangement uses TRBV20-1 and TRBJ2-1; TRBD2 might be the D (7 bases). CDR1 is DFQATT and CDR2 is SNEGSKA in the germline V gene (reference sequence). This CDR3 has 15 amino acids. Trimming left V 3 bases short and J 14 bases short, with 26 bases between. CDR3 DNA: TGCAGTGCTAGTCCCTCCGGGACTATTAACGAGGGGGAGTTCTTC. Encoded protein: CSASPSGTINEGEFF.

V gene TRBV29-1 combines with J gene TRBJ2-3, with TRBD2 identical over 14 bases. Germline-derived CDR1 and CDR2 are SQVTM and ANQGSEA. The trim removed 6 bases at V and 5 bases at J, leaving 4 bases unmatched. This CDR3 is built from 14 residues. The CDR3 sequence is CSVAGTSGRDTQYF. The CDR3 DNA follows: TGCAGCGTGGCGGGGACTAGCGGGAGAGATACGCAGTATTTT.

The chain links TRBV29-1 to TRBJ2-7; the match to TRBD2 covers 7 bases. V gave up 7 bases and J gave up 3 bases; unmatched junction bases: 6. Germline CDR1 reads SQVTM; CDR2 reads ANQGSEA. The CDR3 spans 12 residues. The CDR3 is CSAGTNFYEQYF. CDR3 coding DNA: TGCAGCGCCGGGACTAACTTCTACGAGCAGTACTTC.

This sequence joins TRBV4-2 and TRBJ2-7; maybe TRBD2 (6 bases). Germline V gene lookup returns CDR1 LGHNA and CDR2 YNFKEQ. V lost 5 bases and J lost 6, with 29 bases in between. The CDR3 has 18 amino acids. The CDR3 sequence: CASSMYPIGGERATEQYF. CDR3 nucleotides: TGTGCCAGCAGCATGTACCCCATCGGCGGGGAAAGAGCTACCGAGCAGTACTTC.

The V gene is TRBV20-1, the J gene TRBJ2-1; D gene uncertain. This CDR3 has 15 amino acids. From germline, CDR1 is DFQATT and CDR2 SNEGSKA (reference sequence). V was trimmed by 4 bases and J by 6 bases, leaving 19 bases between them. The CDR3 loop is CSAKRALSLGNEQFF. The CDR3 DNA follows: TGCAGTGCTAAAAGGGCCCTCTCCCTGGGCAATGAGCAGTTCTTC.

The rearrangement joins TRBV4-3 to TRBJ1-4; 9 positions agree with TRBD1. The CDR3 extends over 15 amino acids. J lost 8 bases, V lost 4 bases, and 8 bases had no gene match. Germline loops: CDR1 LGHNA, CDR2 YSLEER. CDR3 nucleotide sequence: TGCGCCAGCAGCCCCGGAGACAGGGGGAGAGAAAAACTGTTTTTT. Its translation is CASSPGDRGREKLFF.

J is TRBJ1-1 and V is TRBV6-6, with D perhaps matching TRBD1 (5 bases). The CDR3 consists of 12 residues. V lost 11 bases, J lost 6 bases, and 16 bases lay in between. The germline CDR1 and CDR2 sequences are MNHNY and SVGAGI (reference sequence). In nucleotides, the CDR3 is TGTGCCTCCTCTCCGGGGCTCCCTGAAGCTTTCTTT. Encoded protein: CASSPGLPEAFF.

On this clonotype: Germline is not matched at one junction end, which may reflect a read error. This rearrangement joins TRBV7-7 to TRBJ2-1; 9 positions match TRBD2. This CDR3 has 18 amino acids. Germline V gene lookup returns CDR1 SSHAT and CDR2 FNYEAQ (reference sequence). The DNA for the CDR3 is TGTGCTAGCAGCCCGCGGCTAGCGGGGTCTAGCTCCTACAATGAGCAGTTCTTC. Protein: CASSPRLAGSSSYNEQFF.

As for this clonotype: A much larger clone differs by one base, so this may be a read error. V and J are TRBV5-8 and TRBJ2-7; possible D gene TRBD2, 6 bases. There are 15 residues in the CDR3. Germline-derived CDR1 and CDR2 are SGHTS and YDEGEE. In DNA, the CDR3 is TGTGCCTGCAGTCTTCTAGCGAACATCCTAAGAGAGCAGTACTTC. It codes for CACSLLANILREQYF.

J is TRBJ2-4 and V is TRBV6-6, with TRBD1 matching over 10 bases. The DNA end is more similar to TRBJ2-7, so the J call may be wrong. The germline V gene encodes CDR1 MNHNY and CDR2 SVGAGI (reference sequence). This CDR3 is 15 amino acids long. The CDR3 region is CASSPGGQGLYEQYF. In nucleotides, the CDR3 is TGTGCCAGCAGCCCCGGGGGACAGGGGCTATACGAGCAGTACTTC.

The genes are TRBV5-1 and TRBJ1-2; possibly TRBD1 for D (5 bases). This CDR3 contains 13 residues. V was cut by 4 bases and J by 5 bases, with 12 bases left in between. The germline V gene encodes CDR1 SGHRS and CDR2 YFSETQ. CDR3: CASSPSTEYGYTF. The CDR3 nucleotides read TGCGCCAGCAGCCCATCGACAGAATATGGCTACACCTTC. Filled out from reference TRBV5-1 and TRBJ1-2, the complete variable domain reads KAGVTQTPRYLIKTRGQQVTLSCSPISGHRSVSWYQQTPGQGLQFLFEYFSETQRNKGNFPGRFSGRQFSNSRSEMNVSTLELGDSALYLCASSPSTEYGYTFGSGTRLTVV.

There are a few counts of this clonotype. The CDR3 region is CASSLRGGSDNEQFF. CDR3 bases: TGTGCCAGCAGTTTAAGGGGCGGGAGCGATAATGAGCAGTTCTTC. The V and J genes are TRBV12-3 or TRBV12-4 and TRBJ2-1, with TRBD2 matching over 7 bases. CDR3 length equals 15 residues. Trimming removed 2 bases from V and 7 bases from J; junction bases left unmatched: 8.

The V and J genes are TRBV20-1 and TRBJ2-5; 7 bases align to TRBD2. CDR3 length: 16 residues. Germline V lookup: CDR1 DFQATT, CDR2 SNEGSKA (reference sequence). Trimming took 4 bases from V and 2 from J; bases not matched to a gene: 13. The CDR3 DNA reads as TGCAGTGCTATCGGTCTAGCGGTTCTGTCTCAAGAGACCCAGTACTTC. This sequence encodes CSAIGLAVLSQETQYF.